The 17 T cell receptor beta chains presented below share a single source sample, sequenced in a study of patients and donors after allogeneic stem cell transplantation. TCRdb independently ran MiXCR on the RT-PCR reads; one entry per CDR3 protein. The sample holds roughly 180,000 distinct CDR3 sequences; 40% to 45% are singletons and the top ten take 30% to 35%. Sequencing was performed on blood, either unsorted or a sorted T cell fraction (not recorded which). The receptors here all came from a human donor who was either an allogeneic HSCT recipient or a stem cell or donor lymphocyte infusion donor (not recorded which). It is not recorded whose cells these are; they may come from a transplant donor.

The rearrangement joins TRBV12-3 or TRBV12-4 to TRBJ2-1; D ambiguous. Trimming cost V 4 bases and J 9 bases, with 19 bases left between them. There are 15 residues in the CDR3. CDR3 nucleotide sequence: TGTGCCAGCAGTTCCCGACTGTGGTGGTCGAGTGAGCAGTTCTTC. This translates into CASSSRLWWSSEQFF.

This chain's CDR3 is CATSRQGRAPEAFF. The CDR3 DNA sequence: TGTGCCACCAGCAGGCAGGGGAGGGCCCCTGAAGCTTTCTTT. The V gene is TRBV15, the J gene TRBJ1-1; possible D gene TRBD1, 6 bases. V gave up 3 bases and J gave up 6 bases, with 14 bases separating them. Germline V CDR1 and CDR2: LNHNV, YYDKDF (reference sequence). This CDR3 region has 14 residues.

V usage is TRBV7-8 and J usage is TRBJ2-5; D gene uncertain. CDR1 and CDR2 (germline): SGHVS, FQNEAQ. V lost 1 base and J lost 7, with 10 bases in between. The CDR3 contains 13 residues. CDR3 region: CASSLVLRRTQYF. The CDR3 DNA reads TGTGCCAGCAGCTTAGTCTTAAGGAGGACCCAGTACTTC. Based on the CDR3 plus reference TRBV7-8 and TRBJ2-5, the full variable domain is GAGVSQSPRYKVAKRGQDVALRCDPISGHVSLFWYQQALGQGPEFLTYFQNEAQLDKSGLPSDRFFAERPEGSVSTLKIQRTQQEDSAVYLCASSLVLRRTQYFGPGTRLLVL.

This clonotype turned up a few times. The chain is built from TRBV19 and TRBJ1-1; D is unclear. Per germline, CDR1 LNHDA and CDR2 SQIVND (reference sequence). The CDR3 runs 14 residues. V lost 1 base to trimming and J lost 7 bases, with 13 bases between them. The CDR3 loop is CASSIVAERREAFF. The CDR3 DNA is TGTGCCAGTAGTATAGTGGCGGAACGCCGTGAAGCTTTCTTT.

This clonotype was counted between two and nine times. The CDR3 region is CASSPIGTEAFF. CDR3 coding DNA: TGTGCCAGCTCACCAATAGGCACTGAAGCTTTCTTT. The genes are TRBV18 and TRBJ1-1; D unclear. V gave up 2 bases and J gave up 4 bases, with 5 bases separating them. The CDR3 loop spans 12 amino acids. CDR1 is KGHSH, CDR2 LQKENI, per germline.

This clonotype was observed a single time. This sequence joins TRBV7-9 and TRBJ2-5; unclear D gene. V lost 1 base and J 4 bases, leaving 10 bases between the germline ends. This CDR3 spans 14 amino acids. Germline V lookup: CDR1 SEHNR, CDR2 FQNEAQ (reference sequence). CDR3 bases: TGTGCCAGCAGCTTAGTAGGCTGGGGAGAGACCCAGTACTTC. Translated, it gives CASSLVGWGETQYF.

This clonotype occurred once. The rearrangement links TRBV11-3 to TRBJ2-1; 13 bases align to TRBD2. With V trimmed by 5 bases and J by 9 bases, 7 bases remained unmatched. The CDR3 extends over 15 amino acids. The germline gives CDR1 SGHNT, CDR2 YENEEA. CDR3 nucleotide sequence: TGTGCCAGCAGCCCCGGGACTAGCGGGAACAGTGAGCAGTTCTTC. It translates to CASSPGTSGNSEQFF.

The V and J genes are TRBV21-1 and TRBJ2-3; TRBD1, as called in the table, went unchecked against the DNA. TRBV21-1 is termed a pseudogene. The CDR3 is made up of 14 amino acids. CDR3 residues: CASSKLTGSDTQYF. The DNA for the CDR3 is TGTGCCAGCAGCAAGTTAACGGGAAGTGATACGCAGTATTTT.

The rearrangement links TRBV7-2 to TRBJ1-2; TRBD1 is a possible D gene (6 bases). The CDR3 spans 15 residues. Germline V gene sequence: CDR1 SGHTA, CDR2 FQGNSA. V shed 3 bases and J shed 6 bases, with 17 bases lying between them. For the CDR3, the DNA is TGTGCCAGCAGCTTCCGTCAGGGGCACGAGAATGGCTACACCTTC. This codes for CASSFRQGHENGYTF.

This clonotype was picked up a small number of times. The V call is TRBV29-1, the J call TRBJ2-1, with D perhaps being TRBD1 or TRBD2 (5 bases each). The germline CDR1 and CDR2 sequences are SQVTM and ANQGSEA. The germline V and J ends were trimmed by 5 bases and 4 bases, with 12 bases remaining between them. The CDR3 is made up of 13 amino acids. Here the CDR3 DNA reads TGCAGCGTTCTTGGGACCAATTACAATGAGCAGTTCTTC. Amino acids: CSVLGTNYNEQFF.

This chain links TRBV4-1 with TRBJ2-1, with D maybe TRBD2 (6 bases). Trimming left V 3 bases short and J 3 bases short, with 12 bases between. The CDR3 is made up of 15 amino acids. Per germline, CDR1 MGHRA and CDR2 YSYEKL. In DNA form, the CDR3 reads TGCGCCAGCAGCCAGGGTACGACTAGCTACAATGAGCAGTTCTTC. Protein product: CASSQGTTSYNEQFF.

J is TRBJ1-6 and V is TRBV6-6; D is perhaps TRBD1 (6 bases). This CDR3 is built from 18 residues. Germline lookup yields CDR1 MNHNY and CDR2 SVGAGI (reference sequence). Trimming pared 0 bases from V and 0 bases from J, leaving 12 bases between. This CDR3 is CASSYSAGGASYNSPLHF. The CDR3 DNA reads as TGTGCCAGCAGTTACTCCGCTGGGGGGGCCTCCTATAATTCACCCCTCCACTTT.

The J gene is TRBJ2-1, the V gene TRBV15, with TRBD2 matching over 7 bases. The CDR3 covers 16 residues. From germline, CDR1 is LNHNV and CDR2 YYDKDF (reference sequence). The V gene end was trimmed by 0 bases and the J gene end by 4 bases; junction bases not matched to a gene: 6. DNA for the CDR3: TGTGCCACCAGCAGAGACTCTAGCGGAGGTTACAATGAGCAGTTCTTC. Encoded protein: CATSRDSSGGYNEQFF.

The chain employs TRBV4-1 and TRBJ1-6; D call uncertain. Germline assignment: CDR1 MGHRA and CDR2 YSYEKL. V lost 3 bases and J lost 5, with 11 bases in between. This CDR3 is 15 amino acids long. CDR3 coding DNA: TGCGCCAGCAGCCAGGTGCGGGAAAATAATTCACCCCTCCACTTT. Encoded protein: CASSQVRENNSPLHF.

This clonotype was found a few times. This chain connects TRBV12-3 or TRBV12-4 to TRBJ1-3, with D perhaps matching TRBD1 (6 bases). V gave up 6 bases and J gave up 1 base, with 19 bases separating them. The CDR3 totals 17 residues. The CDR3 nucleotides read TGTGCCAGCAGACCGGAGGGACACCTCCGATCTGGAAACACCATATATTTT. Encoded protein: CASRPEGHLRSGNTIYF.

This chain joins TRBV28 and TRBJ1-3, with a tentative D call TRBD1 (5 bases). The germline V and J ends were trimmed by 8 bases and 4 bases, with 9 bases remaining between them. This CDR3 has 12 residues. Germline V gene lookup returns CDR1 MDHEN and CDR2 SYDVKM. The CDR3, as DNA: TGTGCCAGCGAGACAGCCGGAAACACCATATATTTT. Amino acids: CASETAGNTIYF.

This clonotype was seen only a few times. The chain combines TRBV20-1 with TRBJ1-3; TRBD1 might be the D (6 bases). Germline V gene data show CDR1 as DFQATT and CDR2 as SNEGSKA (reference sequence). Trimming took off 4 bases at V and 4 bases at J, with 11 bases between the two ends. The CDR3 extends over 13 amino acids. This CDR3 reads CSANRVSGNTIYF. The CDR3 bases are TGCAGTGCTAACAGGGTTTCAGGAAACACCATATATTTT.